What follows is one TCR beta chain and its context. What it recognizes is unknown. The data derive from a study of blood T cells in healthy people across ages. The V gene lost 4 bases and the J gene lost 1 base, with 9 bases spanning the gap. The CDR3 extends over 14 amino acids. Germline CDR1 is SNHLY and CDR2 is FYNNEI. Next came a second PCR, run for roughly 7 to 12 cycles, which used a sample-barcoded 5' primer along with a J-beta primer mix. TCRdb reprocessed the 5' RACE reads via MiXCR and lists one record per CDR3 protein. The sample holds 600,000 to 850,000 distinct CDR3 sequences; 43% are singletons and the top ten take approximately 22%. General study findings and limits: Total diversity from one million sequenced T cells was likely underestimated. Donors of long life had a larger count of naive CD4+ cells and greater diversity than aged donors.

Peripheral blood from each donor was collected in a volume of roughly 9.8 milliliters. The authors extracted at least 6 micrograms of total RNA per sample. The chain is built from TRBV2 and TRBJ2-3, with D uncertain. The sequence was obtained from a woman aged 60-75 years in good health. Sequenced input: blood. The CDR3: CASSGAYGTDTQYF. For the CDR3, the DNA is TGTGCCAGCAGTGGTGCCTACGGCACAGATACGCAGTATTTT.